In its sample, the clone carrying this T cell receptor (beta chain) was seen once. Antigen specificity is unknown. The V gene's germline CDR1 is MGHRA and CDR2 YSYEKL. V lost 0 bases, J lost 0 bases, and 2 bases stayed unmatched. This CDR3 spans 16 amino acids. This entry comes from a study of cytomegalovirus exposure and HLA in healthy donors. Whole-study context: Caucasian-associated ancestry cluster membership applied to 75% to 85% of under 450 genotyped donors. Overall study findings and caveats: In all likelihood, a cluster of highly shared sequence variants was a sequencing artifact. A later analysis found most CMV-associated TCR beta chains apparently HLA-restricted.

Amplification used 60 Vbeta primers and 13 Jbeta primers. Here immunoSEQ multiplex PCR was the method, and the copy in TCRdb shows in-frame clones only, minus some. Here the sample spans over 70,000 clones, around 64% being singletons. This TCR was sampled from a man in his thirties or forties in good health and CMV-seronegative. V and J are TRBV4-1 and TRBJ2-1; TRBD2 agrees at 7 bases. The specimen sequenced was PBMCs. The CDR3 here is CASSQDLAVSYNEQFF. The CDR3 nucleotides read TGCGCCAGCAGCCAAGATCTAGCGGTCTCCTACAATGAGCAGTTCTTC.